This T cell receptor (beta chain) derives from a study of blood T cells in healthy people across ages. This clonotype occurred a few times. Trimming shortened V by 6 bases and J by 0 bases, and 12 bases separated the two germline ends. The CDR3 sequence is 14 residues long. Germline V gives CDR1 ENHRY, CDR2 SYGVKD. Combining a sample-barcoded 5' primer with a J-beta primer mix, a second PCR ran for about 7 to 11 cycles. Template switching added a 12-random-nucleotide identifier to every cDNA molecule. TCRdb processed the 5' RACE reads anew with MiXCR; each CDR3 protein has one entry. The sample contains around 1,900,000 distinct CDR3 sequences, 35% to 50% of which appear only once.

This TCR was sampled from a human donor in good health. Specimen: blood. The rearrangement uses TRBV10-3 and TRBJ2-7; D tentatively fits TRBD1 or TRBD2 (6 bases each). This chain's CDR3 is CAIREGGSSYEQYF. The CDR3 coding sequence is TGTGCCATCAGGGAGGGGGGAAGCTCCTACGAGCAGTACTTC.